This is a list of T cell receptor beta chains from one sample in a study of blood T cell repertoires in COVID-19. Some clones are missing from TCRdb's copy, which holds only in-frame ones; the method was immunoSEQ multiplex PCR. The table includes hundreds of thousands of clones, roughly 90% detected once. The sample consisted of peripheral blood. The source of these receptors is a woman aged 55-69 years with acute or convalescent COVID-19. CDR3s include the opening cysteine and the closing phenylalanine or tryptophan.

CDR3 protein | J gene | V gene
CASSRGTENSPLHF | TRBJ1-6 | TRBV7-9
CASSQEALAHNEQFF | TRBJ2-1 | TRBV4-3
CASSLGTPQLSGNTIYF | TRBJ1-3 | TRBV7-8
CASSLDMMGLAGTSKNIQYF | TRBJ2-4 | TRBV11-2
CARSLQVRGFDEQYF | TRBJ2-7 | TRBV5-3
CASSAASGKLGSYNEQFF | TRBJ2-1 | TRBV6-1
CASSANNLGDEQYF | TRBJ2-7 | TRBV9
CASSSSGLINYGYTF | TRBJ1-2 | TRBV6-2/TRBV6-3
CASSFPSNSYEQYF | TRBJ2-7 | TRBV5-6
CASSNRGLGETQYF | TRBJ2-5 | TRBV19
CASSQDLRLSYGYTF | TRBJ1-2 | TRBV4-1
CASSLERNSYNEQFF | TRBJ2-1 | TRBV7-2
CASREWGQGSNQPQHF | TRBJ1-5 | TRBV6-1
CASSLTSRQGYGYTF | TRBJ1-2 | TRBV7-3
CASSHRYEAFF | TRBJ1-1 | TRBV4-2
CATSRDKGAAFEQFF | TRBJ2-1 | TRBV15
CASSIGSGGEQYF | TRBJ2-7 | TRBV19
CASSLPRWPDTEAFF | TRBJ1-1 | TRBV14
CASSELLRSSYNEQFF | TRBJ2-1 | TRBV10-1
CASSTLSGQGYEQYF | TRBJ2-7 | TRBV5-1
CATSDLTGEQETQYF | TRBJ2-5 | TRBV24-1
CSDMRGQEAFF | TRBJ1-1 | TRBV29-1
CASSLTEISNQPQHF | TRBJ1-5 | TRBV7-2
CTSSPGLGGYTF | TRBJ1-2 | TRBV1
CASSLRQGADYGYTF | TRBJ1-2 | TRBV5-4
CASSPGQGAYETNEKLFF | TRBJ1-4 | TRBV18
CASSWSGTSGGAQYF | TRBJ2-5 | TRBV5-4
CASSALGAGAADTQYF | TRBJ2-3 | TRBV6-1
CASSFGQHLTSTNEKLFF | TRBJ1-4 | TRBV5-1
CASRGSGNTIYF | TRBJ1-3 | TRBV12-3/TRBV12-4
CASSQYTPGQGSEQYF | TRBJ2-7 | TRBV4-3
CASSPWTGDGYTF | TRBJ1-2 | TRBV4-2
CASSQGQGTSPLHF | TRBJ1-6 | TRBV5-1
CASSPGTGSGYTF | TRBJ1-2 | TRBV6-2/TRBV6-3
CASSRPGASYGYTF | TRBJ1-2 | TRBV7-2
CASSLGSGFLTYEQYF | TRBJ2-7 | TRBV5-4
CASSLSTSGIPYEQYF | TRBJ2-7 | TRBV28
CASSSDRRSTDTQYF | TRBJ2-3 | TRBV28
CASTSFGELFF | TRBJ2-2 | TRBV27
CATSDLPREGIPDYHEQYF | TRBJ2-7 | TRBV24-1
CASGRGTENSNQPQHF | TRBJ1-5 | TRBV23-1
CASSLVEGYTEAFF | TRBJ1-1 | TRBV5-1
CASSAGQGNYGYTF | TRBJ1-2 | TRBV5-1
CASSAGAEGYTF | TRBJ1-2 | TRBV28
CASSPTDTQYF | TRBJ2-3 | TRBV7-2
CASSPFDGPNEKLFF | TRBJ1-4 | TRBV18
CASSQDPTGTYEQFF | TRBJ2-1 | TRBV4-1
CAWSLQGVGSPLHF | TRBJ1-6 | TRBV30
CASSVDGGLRETQYF | TRBJ2-5 | TRBV9
CASSRRSNRARLYNEQFF | TRBJ2-1 | TRBV7-9
CASSDSGGRARFF | TRBJ2-1 | TRBV6-4
CASSVRQNQPQHF | TRBJ1-5 | TRBV12-3/TRBV12-4
CASSLGRGSGNTIYF | TRBJ1-3 | TRBV7-2
CASSSQVAGEKNEQYF | TRBJ2-7 | TRBV6-2/TRBV6-3
CASSGPNNSPLHF | TRBJ1-6 | TRBV7-2
CASSGDWGNTIYF | TRBJ1-3 | TRBV19
CASSVEGEGNTEAFF | TRBJ1-1 | TRBV9
CASKSGGGLLGQYF | TRBJ2-7 | TRBV27
CASSTRDPIPEQYF | TRBJ2-7 | TRBV19